Listed here are 14 T cell receptor beta chains from one sample, sequenced in a study of shared clonotypes between healthy human individuals. The table came from immunoSEQ multiplex PCR; TCRdb's copy has only in-frame clones and leaves some out. This table has approximately 400,000 clones, about 96% appearing once. The material sequenced was memory CD8+ T cells sorted from blood. Described subset: CD45RO+ cells pooled with CCR7-negative TemRA cells. Receptor source: a man aged 30 to 45 in good health.

The gene calls are TRBV5-4 and TRBJ2-7; maybe TRBD2 (6 bases). V shed 4 bases and J shed 2 bases, with 16 bases lying between them. CDR1 is SGHNT, CDR2 YYREEE, per germline (reference sequence). The CDR3 has 15 residues. CDR3 amino acids: CASSPMTRGPYEQYF. The CDR3 DNA is TGTGCCAGCAGCCCTATGACTAGAGGGCCCTACGAGCAGTACTTC.

The CDR3 coding sequence is TGTGCCAGCAGTGGGGGAGCCAAAAACATTCAGTACTTC. This translates into CASSGGAKNIQYF. The genes are TRBV6-4 and TRBJ2-4; D is unresolved. V gave up 4 bases and J gave up 0 bases, with 4 bases separating them. The CDR3 loop spans 13 amino acids. Germline V gives CDR1 MRHNA, CDR2 SNTAGT.

This chain connects TRBV25-1 to TRBJ2-7; D remains ambiguous. From germline, CDR1 is MGHDK and CDR2 SYGVNS. V lost 6 bases to trimming and J lost 0 bases, with 9 bases between them. The CDR3 runs 13 residues. CDR3 sequence: CASRGPASYEQYF. CDR3 sequence (DNA): TGTGCCAGCAGGGGTCCAGCCTCCTACGAGCAGTACTTC.

This chain connects TRBV4-2 to TRBJ1-5, with 7 bases that match TRBD1. The CDR3 has 15 residues. Trimming at V came to 4 bases and at J to 6 bases, leaving 9 bases not matched to a gene. CDR1 and CDR2 from the germline V gene are LGHNA and YNFKEQ. CDR3 sequence: CASSPGRQGGQPQHF. In DNA, the CDR3 is TGTGCCAGCAGCCCGGGCCGACAGGGCGGTCAGCCCCAGCATTTT.

This clone showed up just once. V is TRBV18 and J is TRBJ2-3, with D uncertain. Trimming left V 4 bases short and J 3 bases short, with 11 bases between. This CDR3 is 14 amino acids long. Germline V gives CDR1 KGHSH, CDR2 LQKENI. CDR3 residues: CASSQLPRTDTQYF. Here the CDR3 DNA reads TGTGCCAGCTCACAGCTACCAAGGACAGATACGCAGTATTTT. The variable domain in full, completed from reference TRBV18 and TRBJ2-3, reads NAGVMQNPRHLVRRRGQEARLRCSPMKGHSHVYWYRQLPEEGLKFMVYLQKENIIDESGMPKERFSAEFPKEGPSILRIQQVVRGDSAAYFCASSQLPRTDTQYFGPGTRLTVL.

J is TRBJ2-5 and V is TRBV14, with 8 positions matching TRBD2. The J segment lost 2 bases and the V segment lost 4 bases, leaving 9 bases of the junction unmatched. The CDR3 is 16 residues long. Germline CDR1 and CDR2: SGHDN and FVKESK. The CDR3, as DNA: TGTGCCAGCAGCCTCTTAGCGGGGTCGATTCAAGAGACCCAGTACTTC. Translating gives CASSLLAGSIQETQYF.

The chain combines TRBV28 with TRBJ1-5; TRBD1 aligns across 10 bases. Germline CDR1 is MDHEN and CDR2 is SYDVKM. The CDR3 extends over 14 amino acids. V dropped 10 bases and J dropped 1; count of bases not matched to a gene: 4. In DNA, the CDR3 is TGTGCCACCTTGGACAGGGGGAGCAATCAGCCCCAGCATTTT. It specifies CATLDRGSNQPQHF.

The chain has TRBV29-1 and TRBJ2-7, with 7 bases matching TRBD2. This CDR3 comprises 14 residues. The V segment lost 4 bases and the J segment 5 bases; nucleotides outside the gene matches: 11. Germline V gene data show CDR1 as SQVTM and CDR2 as ANQGSEA. The CDR3 region is CSVVPRGRADEQYF. CDR3 nucleotide sequence: TGCAGCGTTGTCCCCCGAGGGAGGGCGGACGAGCAGTACTTC.

The DNA of the CDR3 is TGTGCCAGCCCGCTCCTACATGAGCAGTTCTTC. Amino acids: CASPLLHEQFF. V and J are TRBV28 and TRBJ2-1, with no clear D. There are 11 residues in the CDR3. Germline loops: CDR1 MDHEN, CDR2 SYDVKM. V was trimmed by 8 bases and J by 8 bases, leaving 10 bases between them. Together with reference TRBV28 and TRBJ2-1, the CDR3 gives the full variable domain: DVKVTQSSRYLVKRTGEKVFLECVQDMDHENMFWYRQDPGLGLRLIYFSYDVKMKEKGDIPEGYSVSREKKERFSLILESASTNQTSMYLCASPLLHEQFFGPGTRLTVL.

This clone was detected only once. The chain carries TRBV7-9 and TRBJ2-1, with no clear D. The CDR3 runs to 15 residues. CDR1 and CDR2 from the germline V gene are SEHNR and FQNEAQ (reference sequence). V dropped 4 bases and J dropped 2 bases, with 12 bases sitting between them. CDR3 region: CASSYLRSAYNEQFF. CDR3 DNA sequence: TGTGCCAGCAGCTACTTGAGGAGCGCCTACAATGAGCAGTTCTTC.

This rearrangement joins TRBV30 to TRBJ2-3; D is undetermined. From germline, CDR1 is GTSNPN and CDR2 SVGIG (reference sequence). V was cut by 0 bases and J by 5 bases, with 12 bases left in between. This CDR3 has 14 amino acids. The CDR3 DNA is TGTGCCTGGAGTGTAATGTTGTGGCGAGATACGCAGTATTTT. Translated: CAWSVMLWRDTQYF.

This rearrangement joins TRBV19 to TRBJ2-1, with a tentative D call TRBD2 (5 bases). The CDR3 extends over 13 amino acids. Germline V gene data show CDR1 as LNHDA and CDR2 as SQIVND (reference sequence). With 4 bases removed from V and 7 bases from J, the gap between germline ends came to 11 bases. The DNA of the CDR3 is TGTGCCAGTAGTACGAGGGAGAGGAATGAGCAGTTCTTC. Translating it yields CASSTRERNEQFF.

The J gene is TRBJ1-2, the V gene TRBV28; tentative D call: TRBD1 (6 bases). The CDR3 consists of 14 residues. V was cut by 1 base and J by 4 bases, with 10 bases left in between. Germline values: CDR1 MDHEN, CDR2 SYDVKM. The CDR3 bases are TGTGCCAGCAGTTTATCGGACAGACCCTATGGCTACACCTTC. Translating it yields CASSLSDRPYGYTF.

V is TRBV13 and J is TRBJ2-1; no reliable D call. The CDR3 spans 11 residues. Per germline, CDR1 PRHDT and CDR2 FYEKMQ (reference sequence). V was pared by 4 bases and J by 8 bases, with 6 bases between. The CDR3 coding sequence is TGTGCCAGCAGCTGGACCCATGAGCAGTTCTTC. This codes for CASSWTHEQFF.